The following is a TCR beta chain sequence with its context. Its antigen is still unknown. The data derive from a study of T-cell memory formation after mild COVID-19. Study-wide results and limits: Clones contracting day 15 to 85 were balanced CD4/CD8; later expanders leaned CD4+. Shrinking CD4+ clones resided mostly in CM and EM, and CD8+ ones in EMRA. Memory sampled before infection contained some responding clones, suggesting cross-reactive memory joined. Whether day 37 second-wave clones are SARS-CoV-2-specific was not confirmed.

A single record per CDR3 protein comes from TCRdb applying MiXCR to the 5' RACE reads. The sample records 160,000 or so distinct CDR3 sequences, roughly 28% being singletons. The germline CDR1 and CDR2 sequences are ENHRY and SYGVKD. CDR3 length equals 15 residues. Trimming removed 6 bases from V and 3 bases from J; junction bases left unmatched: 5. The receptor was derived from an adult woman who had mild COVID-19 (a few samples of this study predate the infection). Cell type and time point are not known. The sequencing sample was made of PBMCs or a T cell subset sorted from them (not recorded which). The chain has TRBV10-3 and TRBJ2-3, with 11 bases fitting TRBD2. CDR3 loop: CAIRASGGSTDTQYF. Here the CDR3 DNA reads TGTGCCATCAGGGCTAGCGGGGGGTCTACAGATACGCAGTATTTT.